These 11 T cell receptor beta chains were all obtained from the same sample, sequenced in a study of memory CD4+ T cells and cytomegalovirus serostatus. Data came from immunoSEQ multiplex PCR; TCRdb stores just in-frame clones and leaves some out. The data show 56,000 or so clones, roughly 79% seen once. The sort gate was single viable CD3+CD4+CD8-CD45RO+ cells for memory CD4+ T cells. Sample: memory CD4+ T cells from blood. All receptors come from an adult in good health and CMV-seronegative.

The rearrangement uses TRBV28 and TRBJ1-5; no clear D gene. Germline-derived CDR1 and CDR2 are MDHEN and SYDVKM. Trimming took 5 bases from V and 2 from J, leaving 13 bases between them. The CDR3 has 15 residues. The CDR3 bases are TGTGCCAGCAGTCCGTCGATGGGCGGCAATCAGCCCCAGCATTTT. This gives the protein CASSPSMGGNQPQHF.

The V call is TRBV7-2, the J call TRBJ1-2; the D gene is possibly TRBD1 (5 bases). The germline V gene encodes CDR1 SGHTA and CDR2 FQGNSA. The CDR3 length is 15 residues. Trimming cost V 4 bases and J 6 bases, with 18 bases left between them. DNA of the CDR3: TGTGCCAGCAGCTACGGCGCGGGGGGAACGGATGGCTACACCTTC. This gives the protein CASSYGAGGTDGYTF.

The rearrangement uses TRBV6-5 and TRBJ2-5, with D possibly called TRBD1 or TRBD2 (7 bases each). CDR3 size: 14 residues. The V end lost 8 bases, the J end lost 1 base, and 14 bases lay between the germline ends. CDR1 is MNHEY, CDR2 SVGAGI, per germline. The DNA for the CDR3 is TGTGCCAGCTGGGGGAGGGGGCTCCAAGAGACCCAGTACTTC. Protein: CASWGRGLQETQYF.

The V call is TRBV5-4, the J call TRBJ2-2; D assignment may be TRBD1 or TRBD2 (5 bases each). Trimming removed 4 bases from V and 5 bases from J, with 12 bases in between. CDR3 size: 14 residues. The germline gives CDR1 SGHNT, CDR2 YYREEE (reference sequence). This CDR3 is CASSNPGPTGELFF. The CDR3 DNA is TGTGCCAGCAGCAACCCGGGACCAACCGGGGAGCTGTTTTTT.

The V call is TRBV28, the J call TRBJ1-2; D perhaps matches TRBD1 (6 bases). Trimming cost V 7 bases and J 5 bases, with 17 bases left between them. The CDR3 is 14 amino acids. Per germline, CDR1 MDHEN and CDR2 SYDVKM. The CDR3 nucleotides read TGTGCCAGCAAAGAATCCGGGACACTATATGGCTACACCTTC. It translates to CASKESGTLYGYTF.

There are a few counts of this clone. This sequence joins TRBV4-3 and TRBJ2-2; TRBD2 aligns across 14 bases. The CDR3 consists of 19 residues. The V gene's germline CDR1 is LGHNA and CDR2 YSLEER. V shed 4 bases, J shed 0 bases, and the junction held 7 bases outside the gene matches. The CDR3 protein is CASSRRLAGGPSNTGELFF. CDR3 nucleotide sequence: TGCGCCAGCAGCCGAAGACTAGCGGGGGGGCCTTCGAACACCGGGGAGCTGTTTTTT.

The gene calls are TRBV6-1 and TRBJ1-1; TRBD1 agrees at 8 bases. The CDR3 runs to 15 residues. Per the germline V gene, CDR1 is MNHNS and CDR2 is SASEGT. The V and J ends lost 4 bases and 2 bases, in that order; junction bases with no gene match: 6. The CDR3 reads CASSALAGGNTEAFF. The CDR3 DNA reads TGTGCCAGCAGTGCCTTGGCAGGGGGCAACACTGAAGCTTTCTTT.

This chain uses TRBV14 with TRBJ1-5; possible D gene TRBD1, 5 bases. Deletions cut 0 bases from V and 2 bases from J, with 20 bases between. The germline CDR1 and CDR2 sequences are SGHDN and FVKESK. CDR3 length equals 19 residues. CDR3 loop: CASSQDEPSPGTRNQPQHF. DNA for the CDR3: TGTGCCAGCAGCCAAGATGAGCCGTCTCCCGGGACTCGCAATCAGCCCCAGCATTTT.

The chain links TRBV5-6 to TRBJ2-7, with 9 positions matching TRBD1. The CDR3 is 15 residues long. The V gene's germline CDR1 is SGHDT and CDR2 YYEEEE. V trimming: 4 bases; J trimming: 5 bases; junction bases outside the gene matches: 10. CDR3 nucleotide sequence: TGTGCCAGCAGCCCCCCCGGGACAGGGTTGAACGAGCAGTACTTC. As protein: CASSPPGTGLNEQYF.

This chain joins TRBV18 and TRBJ1-4; D gene unclear. The CDR3 extends over 14 amino acids. The V gene's germline CDR1 is KGHSH and CDR2 LQKENI. Trimming removed 7 bases from V and 0 bases from J, with 9 bases in between. The CDR3 region is CASFSGATNEKLFF. DNA for the CDR3: TGTGCCAGCTTCTCAGGTGCAACTAATGAAAAACTGTTTTTT. Full variable domain (remainder filled in from reference TRBV18 and TRBJ1-4): NAGVMQNPRHLVRRRGQEARLRCSPMKGHSHVYWYRQLPEEGLKFMVYLQKENIIDESGMPKERFSAEFPKEGPSILRIQQVVRGDSAAYFCASFSGATNEKLFFGSGTQLSVL.

The V gene is TRBV7-2, the J gene TRBJ1-2; D is unresolved. Germline assignment: CDR1 SGHTA and CDR2 FQGNSA. This CDR3 region has 15 residues. Deletions cut 5 bases from V and 0 bases from J, with 13 bases between. This CDR3 reads CASSPTTQSNYGYTF. CDR3 DNA sequence: TGTGCCAGCAGCCCGACGACCCAATCTAACTATGGCTACACCTTC.